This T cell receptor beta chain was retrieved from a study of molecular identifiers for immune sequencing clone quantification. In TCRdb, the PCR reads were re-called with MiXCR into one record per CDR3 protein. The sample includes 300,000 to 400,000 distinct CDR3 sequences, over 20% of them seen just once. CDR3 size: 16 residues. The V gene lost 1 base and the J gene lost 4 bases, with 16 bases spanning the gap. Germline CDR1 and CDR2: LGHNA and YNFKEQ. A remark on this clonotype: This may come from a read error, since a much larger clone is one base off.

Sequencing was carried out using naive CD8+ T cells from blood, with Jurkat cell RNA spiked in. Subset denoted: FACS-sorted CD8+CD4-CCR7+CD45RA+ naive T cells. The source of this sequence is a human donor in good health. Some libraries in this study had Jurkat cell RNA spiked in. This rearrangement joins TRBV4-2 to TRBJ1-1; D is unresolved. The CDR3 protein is CASSQAVPQVGTEAFF. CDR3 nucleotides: TGTGCCAGCAGCCAAGCGGTCCCCCAGGTGGGCACTGAAGCTTTCTTT.